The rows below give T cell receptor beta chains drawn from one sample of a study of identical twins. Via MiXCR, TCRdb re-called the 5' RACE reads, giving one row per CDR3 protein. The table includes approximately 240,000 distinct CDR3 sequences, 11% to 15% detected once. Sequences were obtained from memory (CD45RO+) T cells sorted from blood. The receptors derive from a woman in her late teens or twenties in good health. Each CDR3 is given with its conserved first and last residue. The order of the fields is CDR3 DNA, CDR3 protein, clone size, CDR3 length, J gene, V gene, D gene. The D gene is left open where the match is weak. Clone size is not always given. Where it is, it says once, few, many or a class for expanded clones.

cdr3_nt: TGTGCCAGCAGCGCTAGTCCCATGAATGAGCAGTTCTTC
cdr3_aa: CASSASPMNEQFF
clone_size: few
cdr3_length: 13
j_call: TRBJ2-1
v_call: TRBV2
d_call: NA

cdr3_nt: TGTGCCAGCAGCCCTGGTCGGGGATCAATACTAGCGGGAGTTGCGTTGAGAACCGGGGAGCTGTTTTTT
cdr3_aa: CASSPGRGSILAGVALRTGELFF
clone_size: few
cdr3_length: 23
j_call: TRBJ2-2
v_call: TRBV4-2
d_call: TRBD2

cdr3_nt: TGTGCCAGCAGTCCGAGGGGGCGAGGCTCCTACAATGAGCAGTTCTTC
cdr3_aa: CASSPRGRGSYNEQFF
clone_size: NA
cdr3_length: 16
j_call: TRBJ2-1
v_call: TRBV12-3/TRBV12-4
d_call: TRBD1

cdr3_nt: TGCAGTGCCGGGACAGGGGTCGGTGAGCAGTTCTTC
cdr3_aa: CSAGTGVGEQFF
clone_size: NA
cdr3_length: 12
j_call: TRBJ2-1
v_call: TRBV20-1
d_call: TRBD1

cdr3_nt: TGCAGCGTTGTACGAGAGGACACAGATACGCAGTATTTT
cdr3_aa: CSVVREDTDTQYF
clone_size: NA
cdr3_length: 13
j_call: TRBJ2-3
v_call: TRBV29-1
d_call: NA

cdr3_nt: TGTGCCAGCAGTGAAGTTGGCGGGAACTATGGCTACACCTTC
cdr3_aa: CASSEVGGNYGYTF
clone_size: many
cdr3_length: 14
j_call: TRBJ1-2
v_call: TRBV2
d_call: NA

cdr3_nt: TGTGCCAGCAGCCACCGGACAGGCTACCAAGAGACCCAGTACTTC
cdr3_aa: CASSHRTGYQETQYF
clone_size: few
cdr3_length: 15
j_call: TRBJ2-5
v_call: TRBV4-2
d_call: TRBD1

cdr3_nt: TGCGCCAGCAGCTTGTTCCAGGGGAACACCGGGGAGCTGTTTTTT
cdr3_aa: CASSLFQGNTGELFF
clone_size: few
cdr3_length: 15
j_call: TRBJ2-2
v_call: TRBV5-1
d_call: NA

cdr3_nt: TGTGCCTGTAGACCTTCTCCTTACGAGCAGTACTTC
cdr3_aa: CACRPSPYEQYF
clone_size: few
cdr3_length: 12
j_call: TRBJ2-7
v_call: TRBV30
d_call: NA

cdr3_nt: TGCGCCAGCAGCATACAGGGGGCGAACAATCAGCCCCAGCATTTT
cdr3_aa: CASSIQGANNQPQHF
clone_size: few
cdr3_length: 15
j_call: TRBJ1-5
v_call: TRBV5-1
d_call: TRBD1

cdr3_nt: TGCAGTGCTAGAGCAGACGGACGGAACACTGAAGCTTTCTTT
cdr3_aa: CSARADGRNTEAFF
clone_size: many
cdr3_length: 14
j_call: TRBJ1-1
v_call: TRBV20-1
d_call: NA

cdr3_nt: TGTGCCAGCAGTCCCTCTCCTCGGACTAGCGGATTTAACAATGAGCAGTTCTTC
cdr3_aa: CASSPSPRTSGFNNEQFF
clone_size: many
cdr3_length: 18
j_call: TRBJ2-1
v_call: TRBV6-1
d_call: TRBD2

cdr3_nt: TGTGCCAGCAGCTTAGAGGTGACTAGCACCGGGGAGCTGTTTTTT
cdr3_aa: CASSLEVTSTGELFF
clone_size: NA
cdr3_length: 15
j_call: TRBJ2-2
v_call: TRBV7-6
d_call: NA

cdr3_nt: TGCGCCAGCAGTTCCGACGGTGACTATGGCTACACCTTC
cdr3_aa: CASSSDGDYGYTF
clone_size: NA
cdr3_length: 13
j_call: TRBJ1-2
v_call: TRBV5-1
d_call: NA

cdr3_nt: TGTGCCAGCAGCTCTTACAGGGGGCCAGCCTACAATGAGCAGTTCTTC
cdr3_aa: CASSSYRGPAYNEQFF
clone_size: few
cdr3_length: 16
j_call: TRBJ2-1
v_call: TRBV6-2/TRBV6-3
d_call: TRBD1

cdr3_nt: TGTGCCAGCAGCGTTAGCGGGAGCTCCTACAATGAGCAGTTCTTC
cdr3_aa: CASSVSGSSYNEQFF
clone_size: NA
cdr3_length: 15
j_call: TRBJ2-1
v_call: TRBV9
d_call: TRBD2

cdr3_nt: TGTGCCAGCAGTCCGACAGGGCATACGGGCTATGGCTACACCTTC
cdr3_aa: CASSPTGHTGYGYTF
clone_size: NA
cdr3_length: 15
j_call: TRBJ1-2
v_call: TRBV6-1
d_call: TRBD1

cdr3_nt: TGTGCTAGCAGCTTCCTAGCCGCTAGCGGGGGGGAAGAGACCCAGTACTTC
cdr3_aa: CASSFLAASGGEETQYF
clone_size: NA
cdr3_length: 17
j_call: TRBJ2-5
v_call: TRBV7-7
d_call: TRBD2

cdr3_nt: TGCAGTGCAGGGACAGCCGCCAAAAACATTCAGTACTTC
cdr3_aa: CSAGTAAKNIQYF
clone_size: many
cdr3_length: 13
j_call: TRBJ2-4
v_call: TRBV20-1
d_call: TRBD1

cdr3_nt: TGTGCCAGCGGAACGACAGGGTTGTTGGGCAATCAGCCCCAGCATTTT
cdr3_aa: CASGTTGLLGNQPQHF
clone_size: NA
cdr3_length: 16
j_call: TRBJ1-5
v_call: TRBV19
d_call: TRBD1

cdr3_nt: TGCAGCGTTCAAGGGGGGTGGGGTATGAACACTGAAGCTTTCTTT
cdr3_aa: CSVQGGWGMNTEAFF
clone_size: few
cdr3_length: 15
j_call: TRBJ1-1
v_call: TRBV29-1
d_call: NA

cdr3_nt: TGTGCTAGTGCTGGGGGTTCTGATACGCAGTATTTT
cdr3_aa: CASAGGSDTQYF
clone_size: NA
cdr3_length: 12
j_call: TRBJ2-3
v_call: TRBV12-5
d_call: NA

cdr3_nt: TGCAGTGCTCACAGCTGGATCTCTGGGGCCAACGTCCTGACTTTC
cdr3_aa: CSAHSWISGANVLTF
clone_size: NA
cdr3_length: 15
j_call: TRBJ2-6
v_call: TRBV20-1
d_call: NA

cdr3_nt: TGTGCCAGCACATCTGGGGCCAACGTCCTGACTTTC
cdr3_aa: CASTSGANVLTF
clone_size: few
cdr3_length: 12
j_call: TRBJ2-6
v_call: TRBV6-6
d_call: NA

cdr3_nt: TGCAGTGCTACTGACTCCGGGGCCAAAAGGGGCTATGGCTACACCTTC
cdr3_aa: CSATDSGAKRGYGYTF
clone_size: NA
cdr3_length: 16
j_call: TRBJ1-2
v_call: TRBV20-1
d_call: NA

cdr3_nt: TGTGCCAGCTCACCCCAGGTGGGAGAATCACCCCTCCACTTT
cdr3_aa: CASSPQVGESPLHF
clone_size: few
cdr3_length: 14
j_call: TRBJ1-6
v_call: TRBV18
d_call: NA

cdr3_nt: TGTGCCAGCAGCCCTGGTACGGCTAGCGGGATACGGGCAGATACGCAGTATTTT
cdr3_aa: CASSPGTASGIRADTQYF
clone_size: few
cdr3_length: 18
j_call: TRBJ2-3
v_call: TRBV7-6
d_call: TRBD2

cdr3_nt: TGTGCCACCGACAGAAGTCGTGACAATGAGCAGTTCTTC
cdr3_aa: CATDRSRDNEQFF
clone_size: NA
cdr3_length: 13
j_call: TRBJ2-1
v_call: TRBV10-3
d_call: NA

cdr3_nt: TGCGCCAGCAGCCAGGGAGCGGACAGGGTAACCTACGAGCAGTACTTC
cdr3_aa: CASSQGADRVTYEQYF
clone_size: few
cdr3_length: 16
j_call: TRBJ2-7
v_call: TRBV4-1
d_call: TRBD1

cdr3_nt: TGCAGTGCTAGCCACTCGCGGTCAGAGACCCAGTACTTC
cdr3_aa: CSASHSRSETQYF
clone_size: NA
cdr3_length: 13
j_call: TRBJ2-5
v_call: TRBV20-1
d_call: NA

cdr3_nt: TGTGCCAGCAGCTCCAGGGTGAGCTATGGCTACACCTTC
cdr3_aa: CASSSRVSYGYTF
clone_size: few
cdr3_length: 13
j_call: TRBJ1-2
v_call: TRBV5-5
d_call: NA

cdr3_nt: TGTGCCAGCAGCGTCAGGGGTGAGACGGGGGAGCAGTACTTC
cdr3_aa: CASSVRGETGEQYF
clone_size: few
cdr3_length: 14
j_call: TRBJ2-7
v_call: TRBV5-5
d_call: NA

cdr3_nt: TGCGCCAGCAGTCAATCCCAGCGGAGACAGTACTTC
cdr3_aa: CASSQSQRRQYF
clone_size: NA
cdr3_length: 12
j_call: TRBJ2-7
v_call: TRBV23-1
d_call: NA

cdr3_nt: TGCGCCAGCAGCTCTATATGGGAACCCCTCGAGCAGTACTTC
cdr3_aa: CASSSIWEPLEQYF
clone_size: few
cdr3_length: 14
j_call: TRBJ2-7
v_call: TRBV5-1
d_call: NA

cdr3_nt: TGCGCCAGCAGCTTGGGAGGTTCCGTCTCTAGCGAGCAGTACTTC
cdr3_aa: CASSLGGSVSSEQYF
clone_size: NA
cdr3_length: 15
j_call: TRBJ2-7
v_call: TRBV5-1
d_call: NA

cdr3_nt: TGTGCCAGCAGCCTCTTAGCGGGAGTTGCCGGGGAGCTGTTTTTT
cdr3_aa: CASSLLAGVAGELFF
clone_size: few
cdr3_length: 15
j_call: TRBJ2-2
v_call: TRBV5-5
d_call: TRBD2

cdr3_nt: TGTGCCAGCAGTTACACACGGAATCAGCCCCAGCATTTT
cdr3_aa: CASSYTRNQPQHF
clone_size: many
cdr3_length: 13
j_call: TRBJ1-5
v_call: TRBV6-5
d_call: NA

cdr3_nt: TGTGCCAGCATACCGGGCCTAAGCTCTGGAAACACCATATATTTT
cdr3_aa: CASIPGLSSGNTIYF
clone_size: NA
cdr3_length: 15
j_call: TRBJ1-3
v_call: TRBV12-3/TRBV12-4
d_call: NA

cdr3_nt: TGCAGTGCTGGAGAACAAGGGGCGAAACGGGGAAACACTGAAGCTTTCTTT
cdr3_aa: CSAGEQGAKRGNTEAFF
clone_size: few
cdr3_length: 17
j_call: TRBJ1-1
v_call: TRBV20-1
d_call: NA

cdr3_nt: TGTGCCAGCTCACCCTGGACAGCCCCAACGGAGACCCAGTACTTC
cdr3_aa: CASSPWTAPTETQYF
clone_size: few
cdr3_length: 15
j_call: TRBJ2-5
v_call: TRBV18
d_call: NA

cdr3_nt: TGTGCCAGCAGCTTCGGCGGGAGTTTCGAGCAGTACTTC
cdr3_aa: CASSFGGSFEQYF
clone_size: many
cdr3_length: 13
j_call: TRBJ2-7
v_call: TRBV7-2
d_call: TRBD2

cdr3_nt: TGCGCCAGCAGCTCCTCAGGGGGGATAAATCAGCCCCAGCATTTT
cdr3_aa: CASSSSGGINQPQHF
clone_size: many
cdr3_length: 15
j_call: TRBJ1-5
v_call: TRBV5-1
d_call: TRBD1

cdr3_nt: TGTGCCAGCTCACCAGGAATAGGCTACCCTTCCTACGAGCAGTACTTC
cdr3_aa: CASSPGIGYPSYEQYF
clone_size: NA
cdr3_length: 16
j_call: TRBJ2-7
v_call: TRBV18
d_call: NA

cdr3_nt: TGTGCCAGCTCACGACAGGGAAACATTCAGTACTTC
cdr3_aa: CASSRQGNIQYF
clone_size: NA
cdr3_length: 12
j_call: TRBJ2-4
v_call: TRBV18
d_call: TRBD1

cdr3_nt: TGCGCCAGCAGTCGGGACAGGGGAGTGGATGGCTACACCTTC
cdr3_aa: CASSRDRGVDGYTF
clone_size: NA
cdr3_length: 14
j_call: TRBJ1-2
v_call: TRBV5-1
d_call: TRBD1

cdr3_nt: TGCGCCAGCAGCTTGGCAGCGGGGGGTACCTACGAGCAGTACTTC
cdr3_aa: CASSLAAGGTYEQYF
clone_size: few
cdr3_length: 15
j_call: TRBJ2-7
v_call: TRBV5-1
d_call: TRBD2

cdr3_nt: TGCAGTCTCTTAGGGGGAACATTTGGTGAAGCTTTCTTT
cdr3_aa: CSLLGGTFGEAFF
clone_size: NA
cdr3_length: 13
j_call: TRBJ1-1
v_call: TRBV20-1
d_call: NA

cdr3_nt: TGTGCCAGCAGTTGGGACGTATACGAGCAGTACTTC
cdr3_aa: CASSWDVYEQYF
clone_size: many
cdr3_length: 12
j_call: TRBJ2-7
v_call: TRBV12-3/TRBV12-4
d_call: NA

cdr3_nt: TGCAGTGCCATAAAGTCAGATGGGGCCGGGGAGCTGTTTTTT
cdr3_aa: CSAIKSDGAGELFF
clone_size: NA
cdr3_length: 14
j_call: TRBJ2-2
v_call: TRBV20-1
d_call: NA

cdr3_nt: TGTGCCAGCAGGCCAGGGGCGGGAAACACCATATATTTT
cdr3_aa: CASRPGAGNTIYF
clone_size: few
cdr3_length: 13
j_call: TRBJ1-3
v_call: TRBV7-9
d_call: NA

cdr3_nt: TGTGCCAGCAGAGTTACCTACGAGCAGTACTTC
cdr3_aa: CASRVTYEQYF
clone_size: many
cdr3_length: 11
j_call: TRBJ2-7
v_call: TRBV12-3/TRBV12-4
d_call: NA

cdr3_nt: TGTGCCATCAGTGAGTCTGGGACAGGCTCTAACTATGGCTACACCTTC
cdr3_aa: CAISESGTGSNYGYTF
clone_size: few
cdr3_length: 16
j_call: TRBJ1-2
v_call: TRBV10-3
d_call: TRBD1

cdr3_nt: TGTGCCAGCAGTCCGCCCTGGTCTGCCAACATTCAGTACTTC
cdr3_aa: CASSPPWSANIQYF
clone_size: NA
cdr3_length: 14
j_call: TRBJ2-4
v_call: TRBV27
d_call: NA

cdr3_nt: TGTGCCAGCAGCTTAGTCAAGCGGGGAAACAATGAGCAGTTCTTC
cdr3_aa: CASSLVKRGNNEQFF
clone_size: many
cdr3_length: 15
j_call: TRBJ2-1
v_call: TRBV7-2
d_call: TRBD2

cdr3_nt: TGCGCCAGCAGCCCTGCTTTGCGGACGGCAGATACGCAGTATTTT
cdr3_aa: CASSPALRTADTQYF
clone_size: NA
cdr3_length: 15
j_call: TRBJ2-3
v_call: TRBV5-1
d_call: NA

cdr3_nt: TGCGCCAGCAGCCCAGTGACTAGCGGGGGGGTAACAGATACGCAGTATTTT
cdr3_aa: CASSPVTSGGVTDTQYF
clone_size: NA
cdr3_length: 17
j_call: TRBJ2-3
v_call: TRBV5-1
d_call: TRBD2

cdr3_nt: TGTGCCAGCAGCTTGGGCGCAGGCGATCGAGAGACCCAGTACTTC
cdr3_aa: CASSLGAGDRETQYF
clone_size: few
cdr3_length: 15
j_call: TRBJ2-5
v_call: TRBV5-8
d_call: NA

cdr3_nt: TGCAGTGTCAGAAGGAGGGGGCGTGATTATGGTTCACCCCTCCACTTT
cdr3_aa: CSVRRRGRDYGSPLHF
clone_size: NA
cdr3_length: 16
j_call: TRBJ1-6
v_call: TRBV20-1
d_call: TRBD1

cdr3_nt: TGCAGTGCTAGGGGGGATGACTACGAGCAGTACTTC
cdr3_aa: CSARGDDYEQYF
clone_size: few
cdr3_length: 12
j_call: TRBJ2-7
v_call: TRBV20-1
d_call: NA